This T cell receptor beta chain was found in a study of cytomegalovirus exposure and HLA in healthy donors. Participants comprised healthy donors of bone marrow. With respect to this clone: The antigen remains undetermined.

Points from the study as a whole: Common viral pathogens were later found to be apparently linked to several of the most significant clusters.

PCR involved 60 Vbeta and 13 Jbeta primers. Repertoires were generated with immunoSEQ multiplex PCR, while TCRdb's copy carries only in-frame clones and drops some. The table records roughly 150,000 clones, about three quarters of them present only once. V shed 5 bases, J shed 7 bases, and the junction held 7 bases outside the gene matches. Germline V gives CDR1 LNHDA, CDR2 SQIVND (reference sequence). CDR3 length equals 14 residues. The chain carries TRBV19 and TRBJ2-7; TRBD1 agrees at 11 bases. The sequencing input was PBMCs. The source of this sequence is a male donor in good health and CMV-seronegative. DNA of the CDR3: TGTGCCAGTAGTCGGACAGGGGGCGAGGGGGAGCAGTACTTC. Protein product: CASSRTGGEGEQYF. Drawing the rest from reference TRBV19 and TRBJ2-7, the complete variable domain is DGGITQSPKYLFRKEGQNVTLSCEQNLNHDAMYWYRQDPGQGLRLIYYSQIVNDFQKGDIAEGYSVSREKKESFPLTVTSAQKNPTAFYLCASSRTGGEGEQYFGPGTRLTVT.